A single sample gave rise to the 10 T cell receptor beta chains below, sequenced in a study of T cell changes during pregnancy in multiple sclerosis. Clones were read by immunoSEQ multiplex PCR, and TCRdb kept only the in-frame ones, dropping some. The sample has tens of thousands of clones; around 90% are singletons. The sample was peripheral blood, taken in the first trimester of pregnancy. These receptor sequences come from a female donor in good health, enrolled as a control in a pregnancy study.

This clone came up many times. This sample also contains other DNA sequences that code for the same CDR3. CDR3 sequence reads: CASSESGGSYNEQFF. As DNA, the CDR3 is TGTGCCAGCAGTGAGAGCGGGGGGTCGTACAATGAGCAGTTCTTC. This chain connects TRBV6-4 to TRBJ2-1; TRBD2 agrees at 9 bases. V was clipped by 3 bases and J by 4 bases; unmatched bases: 4. The germline CDR1 and CDR2 sequences are MRHNA and SNTAGT. The CDR3 spans 15 residues.

This chain joins TRBV10-3 and TRBJ1-2, with 7 nucleotides matching TRBD1. Germline V CDR1 and CDR2: ENHRY, SYGVKD. V lost 6 bases and J lost 6; bases outside the gene matches: 4. The CDR3 contains 12 residues. DNA of the CDR3: TGTGCCATCAGCGACAGGGAGGATGGCTACACCTTC. Its translation: CAISDREDGYTF.

The chain recombines TRBV29-1 with TRBJ1-1; possibly TRBD1 for D (5 bases). CDR3 length equals 13 residues. V lost 6 bases to trimming and J lost 0 bases, with 11 bases between them. The germline gives CDR1 SQVTM, CDR2 ANQGSEA. The CDR3 DNA follows: TGCAGCGTGGCGGGACCGGTGAACACTGAAGCTTTCTTT. Amino acids: CSVAGPVNTEAFF.

The rearrangement uses TRBV11-3 and TRBJ2-2; D remains ambiguous. The CDR3 length is 14 residues. CDR1 SGHNT and CDR2 YENEEA come from the germline V gene. Trimming cost V 5 bases and J 2 bases, with 9 bases left between them. Here the CDR3 reads CASSGLKNTGELFF. DNA for the CDR3: TGTGCCAGCAGCGGCCTGAAAAACACCGGGGAGCTGTTTTTT.

The chain couples TRBV5-6 to TRBJ2-5; a weak D match, TRBD2 (7 bases). The CDR3 runs 14 residues. Trimming pared 2 bases from V and 5 bases from J, leaving 13 bases between. Germline-derived CDR1 and CDR2 are SGHDT and YYEEEE. DNA of the CDR3: TGTGCCAGCAGCTTCAAGGGGGAGGGGGAGACCCAGTACTTC. Residues: CASSFKGEGETQYF.

The chain recombines TRBV27 with TRBJ1-2; 8 bases are shared with TRBD1. Germline CDR1 is MNHEY and CDR2 is SMNVEV (reference sequence). CDR3 length: 15 amino acids. After removal of 7 bases from V and 2 bases from J, the junction contained 9 bases not matched to a gene. The CDR3, as DNA: TGTGCCAGCAATCCCCTCGGGACAGGCAACTATGGCTACACCTTC. Its translation: CASNPLGTGNYGYTF.

This rearrangement joins TRBV9 to TRBJ2-3; no firm D call. This CDR3 spans 14 amino acids. Germline values: CDR1 SGDLS, CDR2 YYNGEE. V lost 2 bases to trimming and J lost 0 bases, with 7 bases between them. DNA of the CDR3: TGTGCCAGCAGCGTCCTCTTTAGCACAGATACGCAGTATTTT. Translation gives CASSVLFSTDTQYF.

This clone was counted a few times. V is TRBV4-1 and J is TRBJ1-4; D uncertain. CDR1 is MGHRA and CDR2 is YSYEKL in the germline V gene. This CDR3 has 14 amino acids. The V end was cut by 6 bases, the J end by 1 base, with 9 bases between. This CDR3 is CASRNLRTNEKLFF. The CDR3 DNA reads TGCGCCAGCAGGAATTTGCGAACTAATGAAAAACTGTTTTTT.

The chain is built from TRBV7-8 and TRBJ1-1; D ambiguous. CDR3 size: 15 residues. V was pared by 1 base and J by 0 bases, with 9 bases between. Germline V gene lookup returns CDR1 SGHVS and CDR2 FQNEAQ. DNA for the CDR3: TGTGCCAGCAGCTTAGAGCAGGAAATGAACACTGAAGCTTTCTTT. Protein: CASSLEQEMNTEAFF. Supplemented by reference TRBV7-8 and TRBJ1-1, the full variable domain reads GAGVSQSPRYKVAKRGQDVALRCDPISGHVSLFWYQQALGQGPEFLTYFQNEAQLDKSGLPSDRFFAERPEGSVSTLKIQRTQQEDSAVYLCASSLEQEMNTEAFFGQGTRLTVV.

This chain uses TRBV7-3 with TRBJ2-5, with 7 bases aligning to TRBD1. Germline V lookup: CDR1 SGHTA, CDR2 FQGTGA. With 5 bases clipped from V and 1 base from J, the junction kept 4 bases outside the gene matches. The CDR3 is 14 amino acids. CDR3 nucleotide sequence: TGTGCCAGCAGCCCGACAGGGACCCAAGAGACCCAGTACTTC. Translating it yields CASSPTGTQETQYF.